The rows below give T cell receptor beta chains drawn from one sample of a study of CD8+ T cells in alopecia areata. TCRdb's table, derived via immunoSEQ multiplex PCR, lists solely in-frame clones and lacks some. The sample has 9,500 to 15,000 clones; more than 50% are singletons. The specimen sequenced was skin. The receptors stem from a human donor with alopecia areata. The CDR3 runs from the conserved cysteine through the conserved F or W. A D gene is named only where the DNA matches it firmly. Clone size is given for some rows only: seen once, a few or many times, or a class if the clone is expanded.

d_gene,v_gene,j_gene,abundance,CDR3aa,CDR3nt
TRBD1,TRBV2,TRBJ1-5,few,CASGTVSNQPQHF,TGTGCCAGCGGGACAGTTAGCAATCAGCCCCAGCATTTT
-,TRBV10-3,TRBJ2-5,few,CASSLGAMPQETQYF,TGTGCCAGCAGCCTAGGAGCGATGCCCCAAGAGACCCAGTACTTC
-,TRBV19,TRBJ2-1,-,CASSIENRERNEQFF,TGTGCCAGTAGTATAGAAAACCGGGAGAGGAATGAGCAGTTCTTC
TRBD2,TRBV7-2,TRBJ2-7,-,CASRGIGRLAVYEQYF,TGTGCCAGCAGGGGGATCGGTCGGCTAGCGGTCTACGAGCAGTACTTC
TRBD1,TRBV7-8,TRBJ1-4,-,CASSWDRANEKLFF,TGTGCCAGCAGCTGGGACAGGGCGAATGAAAAACTGTTTTTT
-,TRBV7-2,TRBJ1-2,-,CASSISTEYYGYTF,TGTGCCAGCAGCATTTCGACAGAGTACTATGGTTACACCTTC
-,TRBV2,TRBJ2-5,-,CASSPSRGPQETQYF,TGTGCCAGCAGTCCAAGCAGGGGACCCCAAGAGACCCAGTACTTC
-,TRBV10-3,TRBJ2-5,few,CAIRNDPQETQYF,TGTGCCATCAGGAACGACCCCCAAGAGACCCAGTACTTC
-,TRBV7-2,TRBJ1-2,few,CASSLGQNGYTF,TGTGCCAGCAGCTTAGGGCAGAATGGCTACACCTTC
-,TRBV6-6,TRBJ2-2,-,CASSYSPGFAGELFF,TGTGCCAGCAGTTACTCGCCAGGGTTCGCCGGGGAGCTGTTTTTT
-,TRBV19,TRBJ2-1,-,CASRIRAPGGEQFF,TGTGCCAGTAGGATCCGGGCTCCTGGGGGTGAGCAGTTCTTC
TRBD1,TRBV7-3,TRBJ1-2,-,CASSFDRGNGYTF,TGTGCCAGCAGCTTTGACAGGGGCAATGGCTACACCTTC
TRBD1,TRBV27,TRBJ2-7,-,CASSVRTGEAFYEQYF,TGTGCCAGCAGTGTCCGAACAGGGGAAGCTTTCTACGAGCAGTACTTC
-,TRBV6-5,TRBJ2-7,-,CASSEGGTTYEQYF,TGTGCCAGCAGTGAAGGTGGCACAACCTACGAGCAGTACTTC
-,TRBV19,TRBJ2-5,-,CASSTRRETHYF,TGTGCCAGTAGTACCCGGAGGGAGACCCACTACTTC
-,TRBV28,TRBJ2-3,-,CASSLGVSGNRVTYTQYF,TGTGCCAGCAGTTTAGGTGTCTCTGGTAACAGGGTCACCTATACGCAGTATTTT
TRBD2,TRBV6-1,TRBJ2-7,-,CASSGTSGPYEQYF,TGTGCCAGCAGTGGGACTAGCGGTCCCTACGAGCAGTACTTC
-,TRBV7-3,TRBJ2-3,-,CASSQDVYTSTDTQYF,TGTGCCAGCAGCCAAGACGTGTACACTAGCACAGATACGCAGTATTTT
-,TRBV5-1,TRBJ2-7,-,CASSLGAKDGSYEQYF,TGCGCCAGCAGCTTGGGGGCGAAGGACGGTTCCTACGAGCAGTACTTC
TRBD1,TRBV28,TRBJ1-5,-,CASNSGGSGNQPQHF,TGTGCCAGCAATTCAGGGGGATCGGGCAATCAGCCCCAGCATTTT
TRBD2,TRBV7-6,TRBJ2-1,-,CASSLLAGGSYNEQFF,TGTGCCAGCAGCTTACTAGCGGGAGGGTCCTACAATGAGCAGTTCTTC
TRBD2,TRBV4-1,TRBJ2-1,few,CASSQDPGLAGGPSNEQFF,TGCGCCAGCAGCCAAGATCCAGGACTAGCGGGAGGGCCCAGCAATGAGCAGTTCTTC
-,TRBV10-3,TRBJ2-5,-,CAISEGDLLETQYF,TGTGCCATCAGTGAGGGCGACTTACTAGAGACCCAGTACTTC
-,TRBV23-1,TRBJ2-7,-,CASSRVLSQGTYEQYF,TGCGCCAGCAGTCGCGTTCTATCGCAGGGGACCTACGAGCAGTACTTC
TRBD1,TRBV19,TRBJ1-2,-,CASSIGTVLISAPFGYTF,TGTGCCAGTAGTATTGGGACAGTCCTAATTTCCGCCCCTTTTGGCTACACCTTC
-,TRBV7-2,TRBJ2-2,once,CASSLVSGNTGELFF,TGTGCCAGCAGCTTAGTTAGCGGTAATACCGGGGAGCTGTTTTTT
TRBD1,TRBV7-2,TRBJ2-4,few,CASSTRQGSSKNIQYF,TGTGCCAGCAGCACCCGACAGGGGAGTTCCAAAAACATTCAGTACTTC
-,TRBV6-5,TRBJ1-2,-,CASSYGTRGYGCTF,TGTGCCAGCAGTTATGGGACCCGGGGCTATGGCTGCACCTTC
TRBD2,TRBV6-1,TRBJ2-1,-,CASSGLGLAANEQFF,TGTGCCAGCAGTGGTTTGGGACTAGCGGCCAATGAGCAGTTCTTC
-,TRBV5-1,TRBJ2-1,-,CASSLAPGAYNEQFF,TGCGCCAGCAGCTTGGCCCCGGGGGCTTACAATGAGCAGTTCTTC
-,TRBV9,TRBJ1-3,-,CASSDWIGNTIYF,TGTGCCAGCAGCGATTGGATCGGAAACACCATATATTTT
TRBD2,TRBV28,TRBJ2-3,-,CASRTSGTDTQYF,TGTGCCAGCAGGACTAGCGGCACAGATACGCAGTATTTT
-,TRBV11-3,TRBJ2-1,-,CASSGKRGPTLYHNEQFF,TGTGCCAGCAGCGGAAAGAGGGGCCCAACCCTGTATCACAATGAGCAGTTCTTC
-,TRBV27,TRBJ1-1,-,CASKLQGARHLNTEAFF,TGTGCCAGCAAGTTGCAGGGCGCCAGACATCTAAACACTGAAGCTTTCTTT
-,TRBV7-9,TRBJ2-7,-,CASSPESYEQYF,TGTGCCAGCAGCCCTGAGTCCTACGAGCAGTACTTC
-,TRBV29-1,TRBJ2-3,few,CSVEGPLVASTDTQYF,TGCAGCGTTGAAGGTCCCTTGGTTGCTAGCACAGATACGCAGTATTTT
-,TRBV12-2,TRBJ2-7,-,CASRPPLAGSDEQYF,TGTGCAAGTCGCCCACCCCTGGCGGGATCCGACGAGCAGTACTTC
-,TRBV19,TRBJ2-7,-,CASSITAAGPEQYF,TGTGCCAGTAGTATAACCGCGGCGGGACCGGAGCAGTACTTC
-,TRBV6-5,TRBJ2-7,-,CASSYSPASSYEQYF,TGTGCCAGCAGTTACTCGCCAGCGAGCTCCTACGAGCAGTACTTC
TRBD1,TRBV7-2,TRBJ1-4,few,CASSLVGGGEKLFF,TGTGCCAGCAGCTTAGTAGGGGGCGGTGAAAAACTGTTTTTT
-,TRBV7-2,TRBJ1-2,few,CASSPAPYGYTF,TGTGCCAGCAGCCCCGCACCTTATGGCTACACCTTC
-,TRBV4-2,TRBJ1-5,-,CASSQDIWEPQHF,TGTGCCAGCAGCCAAGATATCTGGGAGCCCCAGCATTTT
-,TRBV7-8,TRBJ2-7,-,CASSPYQGLSYEQYF,TGTGCCAGCAGCCCATACCAGGGGTTGTCCTACGAGCAGTACTTC
TRBD1,TRBV4-1,TRBJ1-4,-,CASSQSGQRDEKLFF,TGCGCCAGCAGCCAATCGGGACAGCGCGATGAAAAACTGTTTTTT
-,TRBV20-1,TRBJ2-7,-,CSAGDFYEQYF,TGCAGTGCGGGGGACTTTTACGAGCAGTACTTC
-,TRBV7-2,TRBJ2-5,few,CASSLAQGQETQYF,TGTGCCAGCAGCTTAGCGCAGGGACAAGAGACCCAGTACTTC